The 3 T cell receptor beta chains presented below share a single source sample, sequenced in a study of cytomegalovirus exposure and HLA in healthy donors (dated by TCRdb to about 2017). The library came from the immunoSEQ multiplex PCR assay. For the multiplex PCR, a mixture combining 60 forward primers for TCR Vbeta segments and 13 reverse primers for TCR Jbeta segments was used. TCRdb stores this immuneACCESS table with in-frame sequences only. Part of the clones is absent; in the studies checked, under half of the shortfall reflects unresolved V genes, and no reason is known for the rest. The sample records roughly 100,000 clones, around 72% of which are singletons. 3% to 4% of the sample belongs to the ten largest clones. Input material: PBMCs. These receptor sequences come from a man aged 40-49 years in good health and CMV-seronegative.

This rearrangement joins TRBV15 to TRBJ2-5, with D maybe TRBD2 (6 bases). This CDR3 comprises 16 residues. Trimming stripped 1 base from V and 2 bases from J, with 14 bases between. The germline gives CDR1 LNHNV, CDR2 YYDKDF (reference sequence). The DNA of the CDR3 is TGTGCCACCAGCAGAGGAACGGGGGTCCAACAAGAGACCCAGTACTTC. Translation: CATSRGTGVQQETQYF.

The chain is built from TRBV11-1 and TRBJ1-2; TRBD1 matches 9 bases. V dropped 3 bases and J dropped 6; count of bases not matched to a gene: 11. Germline lookup yields CDR1 SGHAT and CDR2 FQDESV (reference sequence). This CDR3 contains 16 residues. Here the CDR3 DNA reads TGTGCCAGCAGCTTTGGACCGGGACAGGGTATCGATGGCTACACCTTC. It encodes CASSFGPGQGIDGYTF.

In its sample, this clone was seen once. This sequence joins TRBV30 and TRBJ2-7, with 7 bases aligning to TRBD2. CDR1 is GTSNPN and CDR2 is SVGIG in the germline V gene (reference sequence). The trim removed 0 bases at V and 3 bases at J, leaving 2 bases unmatched. This CDR3 is built from 13 residues. The CDR3 DNA follows: TGTGCCTGGAGTGTAGGACTAGACTACGAGCAGTACTTC. Its protein is CAWSVGLDYEQYF. Combining the CDR3 with reference TRBV30 and TRBJ2-7 gives the whole variable domain SQTIHQWPATLVQPVGSPLSLECTVEGTSNPNLYWYRQAAGRGLQLLFYSVGIGQISSEVPQNLSASRPQDRQFILSSKKLLLSDSGFYLCAWSVGLDYEQYFGPGTRLTVT.